This TCR beta chain was captured by sequencing in a study of T cells in Graves' hyperthyroidism and ophthalmopathy (dated by TCRdb to the late 2010s). In terms of the full investigation: Peripheral blood was collected at initial diagnosis, before any treatment. After sampling, hyperthyroidism patients received methimazole starting at 30 mg daily, and ophthalmopathy patients received high-dose intravenous methylprednisolone. For training and testing, the roughly 97 patients in the discovery cohort were randomly divided in a 7:3 ratio. TCR V-J signatures able to tell the groups apart were searched for in a discovery cohort of 100 or so patients, of whom roughly 42 had Graves' ophthalmopathy and roughly 57 had stable Graves' hyperthyroidism. Prospective prediction of ophthalmopathy was tested in an independent validation cohort consisting of fewer than 20 hyperthyroidism patients and 15 to 17 patients who later progressed to ophthalmopathy. In addition, the study compared T-cell repertoires in thyroid tissue and in blood from six Graves' hyperthyroidism patients. According to the paper, TCR Vbeta CDR3 sequencing was carried out on 120 to 150 peripheral blood samples, which came from fewer than 50 ophthalmopathy, around 75 hyperthyroidism and roughly 17 progressor patients. General conclusions and limits of the study: A 13 V-J signature model separated ophthalmopathy from stable hyperthyroidism, with around 91% sensitivity and 81.08% specificity in cross-validation and 80%/75% in testing. In validation, the model predicted progression to ophthalmopathy a median of 6.5 months before onset, with about 71% sensitivity and just under 75% specificity. Sample size was not statistically predetermined, and investigators were not blinded to group allocation. Blood samples also contained most of the expanded thyroid clonotypes (frequency above 0.001), which suggests that blood repertoires may reflect thyroid immune responses.

The CDR3 runs 12 residues from the cysteine to the phenylalanine. CDR3 DNA is the only sequence kept; it has 36 bases, read in frame from the first base. V drops 3 bases and J drops 6 bases, leaving 9 bases in between. The CDR1 and CDR2 encoded by the germline V gene are KGHSH and LQKENI. The sample holds many counts of this clonotype. Its antigen target is currently unknown. The input lacks base qualities; no much larger clone sits a single base away. Hyperthyroidism patients were aged 18 to 65 years and newly diagnosed, with disease duration of less than 2 months. Exclusion was applied to patients with uncontrolled infections, other autoimmune diseases, pregnancy or lactation. Diagnoses were based on clinical symptoms, serum thyroxine and TRAb, thyroid ultrasound and orbital computed tomography. For progressor patients, blood was drawn at the first diagnosis of hyperthyroidism, before any ophthalmopathy symptoms had appeared. PBMCs were isolated from 7.5 to 10 ml of fresh peripheral blood by Ficoll-Paque density gradient centrifugation. Progressor patients were first diagnosed with Graves' hyperthyroidism and then developed ophthalmopathy during follow-up. Total RNA was extracted with Trizol reagent, and quality was checked on an Agilent 2100 Bioanalyzer.

TCR beta CDR3 regions were amplified from RNA transcripts. For the first round of RT-PCR on the TCR CDR3, the HTBI primer set was used together with the Qiagen OneStep RT-PCR kit. A second multiplex PCR round built the libraries, followed by size selection and purification. Sequencing of the libraries was done on an Illumina HiSeq2000 using paired-end 100 bp reads. As for the original processing: Raw data were processed with SOAPnuke, discarding reads with adapters, uncalled bases, mean Phred below 15, or no exact constant-primer or identifier match. High-quality paired reads were merged with COPE v1.2.5, and unique nucleotide sequences were defined as clonotypes. MiTCR v1.1 was used to align the clonotypes against IMGT TRBV, TRBD and TRBJ reference segments. The analysis included only V-J combinations with a frequency above 0.0001, which together covered 99% to 99.2% of the repertoires. A TCS score was defined as the ratio of F50 (clonal expansion) to E x V (chaos), with BLOSUM62-based TCRdist applied between CDR3 peptides within each V-J. Welch's t-statistics and random forest reduced several hundred V-J features to around 14, which were used in a naive Bayes classifier (R e1071). The public reads were quality trimmed at Q25 with fastp and then assembled into clones with MiXCR by TCRdb, keeping productive beta chains. Each entry is one CDR3 protein sequence, shown with its most common DNA and genes. For this entry, the V and J calls and clone size follow TCRdb and not the study's own pipeline. The sample table lists about 130,000 distinct CDR3 sequences, around 21% of them with a count of one. Together, the top ten hold more than 60% of the sample.

The sequence was collected from a woman aged 50 to 60 with Graves' hyperthyroidism that later progressed to Graves' ophthalmopathy. The sequenced sample consisted of blood. The chain was built from TRBV18 and TRBJ2-7; the D gene remains uncertain. DNA sequence: TGTGCCAGCTCACCGTTACAAGGCGAGCAGTACTTC. Translation gives CASSPLQGEQYF.